This T cell receptor (beta chain) was sequenced during a study of T cells in Graves' hyperthyroidism and ophthalmopathy. TCR beta CDR3 regions were amplified from RNA. HTBI primers drove first-round RT-PCR of the TCR CDR3. TCRdb recomputed calls from the multiplex PCR reads with MiXCR, one row per CDR3 protein. The sample comprises roughly 500,000 distinct CDR3 sequences, roughly a quarter of which are singletons, and about 11% rests with the top ten. The germline CDR1 and CDR2 sequences are LNHNV and YYDKDF (reference sequence). The V end lost 6 bases, the J end lost 4 bases, and 11 bases lay between the germline ends. The CDR3 runs 13 residues. A patient was excluded if there was uncontrolled infection, other autoimmune disease, pregnancy or lactation. Diagnoses were made from clinical symptoms, serum measures (thyroxine and TRAb), thyroid ultrasound and orbital computed tomography. This clonotype was seen repeatedly, ten times or more.

The J gene is TRBJ2-3, the V gene TRBV15; a possible D gene is TRBD2 (5 bases). The TCR was taken from a woman in her 30s with Graves' ophthalmopathy. Sequencing was carried out using blood. This chain's CDR3 is CATREVGPDTQYF. Here the CDR3 DNA reads TGTGCCACCAGGGAGGTTGGCCCAGATACGCAGTATTTT.